These T cell receptor beta chains were read from a single sample in a study of cytomegalovirus exposure and HLA in healthy donors. The assay was immunoSEQ multiplex PCR, and TCRdb's table has in-frame clones only and misses some. The sample has about 96,000 clones, 65% to 75% seen once; the top ten hold 11% to 15%. Sequencing was done on a sample of PBMCs. Every receptor here comes from a woman in her 70s in good health and CMV-seropositive. CDR3s include the opening cysteine and the closing phenylalanine or tryptophan. A D gene is named only where the DNA matches it firmly. Clone sizes are given selectively: once, few, many, or a class where the clone is expanded.

D gene,V gene,clone size,J gene,CDR3 protein,CDR3 DNA
NA,TRBV30,NA,TRBJ2-3,CAWSRGRVTDTQYF,TGTGCCTGGAGCAGGGGAAGGGTCACAGATACGCAGTATTTT
NA,TRBV5-6,NA,TRBJ1-5,CASSLGYGSQPQHF,TGTGCCAGCAGCTTGGGATACGGTAGTCAGCCCCAGCATTTT
TRBD1,TRBV28,NA,TRBJ2-3,CASSPPVLGQGTSGF,TGTGCCAGCAGTCCGCCGGTCTTGGGACAGGGTACTTCGGGTTTT
TRBD2,TRBV10-3,NA,TRBJ2-7,CAISFSSGSVYEQYF,TGTGCCATCAGTTTCTCTAGCGGGAGTGTCTACGAGCAGTACTTC
TRBD2,TRBV14,once,TRBJ2-5,CASSQDLAAIGETQYF,TGTGCCAGCAGCCAAGACCTAGCGGCAATCGGAGAGACCCAGTACTTC
NA,TRBV10-2,NA,TRBJ2-7,CASSDFYEQYF,TGCGCCAGCAGTGACTTCTACGAGCAGTACTTC
NA,TRBV5-1,NA,TRBJ2-7,CASSPEGAYEQYF,TGCGCCAGCAGTCCCGAGGGTGCCTACGAGCAGTACTTC
NA,TRBV5-4,NA,TRBJ2-5,CASSSNQETQYF,TGTGCCAGCAGCTCTAACCAAGAGACCCAGTACTTC
NA,TRBV7-2,NA,TRBJ2-3,CASTSTDTQYF,TGTGCCAGCACCTCGACAGATACGCAGTATTTT
TRBD1,TRBV11-2,NA,TRBJ1-2,CASSALRQGASSYTF,TGTGCCAGCAGCGCATTGCGACAGGGAGCCTCTAGCTACACCTTC
TRBD2,TRBV28,NA,TRBJ2-7,CASSPARAGAYEQYF,TGTGCCAGCAGTCCCGCGAGGGCGGGGGCCTACGAGCAGTACTTC
TRBD2,TRBV9,once,TRBJ2-7,CASSPGGREGYEQYF,TGTGCCAGCAGCCCAGGGGGGCGGGAGGGCTACGAGCAGTACTTC
TRBD1,TRBV6-4,NA,TRBJ2-3,CASSDQPGTGVTDTQYF,TGTGCCAGCAGTGACCAGCCCGGGACAGGGGTCACAGATACGCAGTATTTT
NA,TRBV27,few,TRBJ1-2,CASSLLQGSYGYTF,TGTGCCAGCAGTTTACTCCAGGGTTCGTATGGCTACACCTTC
TRBD1,TRBV28,few,TRBJ2-7,CASSLSGQGAYEQYF,TGTGCCAGCAGTCTTTCGGGACAGGGGGCCTACGAGCAGTACTTC
NA,TRBV6-6,NA,TRBJ1-1,CASSGGAGMNTEAFF,TGTGCCAGCTCGGGGGGCGCAGGGATGAACACTGAAGCTTTCTTT
TRBD1,TRBV19,once,TRBJ2-5,CASGVRGLQETQYF,TGTGCCAGTGGGGTAAGGGGGCTCCAAGAGACCCAGTACTTC
NA,TRBV4-2,NA,TRBJ1-5,CASSQDSEFQPQHF,TGTGCCAGCAGCCAAGATTCGGAGTTCCAGCCCCAGCATTTT
NA,TRBV7-6,NA,TRBJ1-1,CASSSQGDTEAFF,TGTGCCAGCAGCTCACAGGGTGACACTGAAGCTTTCTTT
TRBD1,TRBV6-5,NA,TRBJ1-2,CASSYSSTGGYGYTF,TGTGCCAGCAGTTACTCATCGACAGGGGGATATGGCTACACCTTC
TRBD2,TRBV10-2,NA,TRBJ2-1,CASLYGGSNEQFF,TGCGCCAGCCTATATGGCGGGAGCAATGAGCAGTTCTTC
TRBD1,TRBV2,NA,TRBJ1-4,CASRPTGLDEKLFF,TGTGCCAGCAGGCCGACAGGGCTGGATGAAAAACTGTTTTTT
TRBD1,TRBV18,once,TRBJ2-3,CASSRGQGDTDTQYF,TGTGCCAGCTCACGTGGACAGGGGGACACAGATACGCAGTATTTT
NA,TRBV6-1,NA,TRBJ2-1,CASRATRSSYNEQFF,TGTGCCAGCAGGGCGACTAGGAGCTCCTACAATGAGCAGTTCTTC
NA,TRBV7-9,NA,TRBJ1-5,CSSSEQRNQPQHF,TGTTCCAGCAGCGAACAGAGAAATCAGCCCCAGCATTTT
TRBD2,TRBV5-1,NA,TRBJ2-7,CASSGGYEQYF,TGCGCCAGCTCGGGGGGTTACGAGCAGTACTTC
TRBD1,TRBV6-4,few,TRBJ2-1,CASSDGFNRGVQFF,TGTGCCAGCAGTGACGGTTTCAACAGGGGGGTGCAGTTCTTC
NA,TRBV7-2,NA,TRBJ2-7,CASSLSGYEQYF,TGTGCCAGCAGCTTAAGCGGCTACGAGCAGTACTTC
TRBD2,TRBV7-2,NA,TRBJ2-2,CASSILAGGFTGELFF,TGTGCCAGCAGCATCCTAGCGGGGGGGTTCACCGGGGAGCTGTTTTTT
NA,TRBV7-9,NA,TRBJ1-1,CASSPGDFRSGDTEAFF,TGTGCCAGCAGCCCGGGGGACTTCCGATCGGGTGACACTGAAGCTTTCTTT
TRBD1,TRBV5-4,few,TRBJ1-5,CASSSGTANQPQHF,TGTGCCAGCAGCTCCGGGACAGCAAATCAGCCCCAGCATTTT
TRBD2,TRBV25-1,NA,TRBJ2-1,CASSPGTSGGWQFF,TGTGCCAGCAGTCCCGGGACTAGCGGTGGTTGGCAGTTCTTC
TRBD1,TRBV6-5,once,TRBJ2-7,CASATTGQGDYEQYF,TGTGCCAGCGCGACAACGGGACAGGGGGACTACGAGCAGTACTTC
NA,TRBV5-1,NA,TRBJ2-7,CASSSQTYEQYF,TGCGCCAGCAGCTCCCAGACTTACGAGCAGTACTTC
TRBD2,TRBV5-1,NA,TRBJ2-2,CASSAGLAPRVANTGELFF,TGCGCCAGCAGCGCGGGACTAGCTCCGAGAGTCGCGAACACCGGGGAGCTGTTTTTT
NA,TRBV7-7,NA,TRBJ2-5,CASSLGGEETQYF,TGTGCTAGCAGCCTAGGGGGAGAAGAGACCCAGTACTTC
NA,TRBV11-2,once,TRBJ2-2,CASSQYTGSTGELFF,TGTGCCAGCAGCCAGTACACAGGGTCCACCGGGGAGCTGTTTTTT
TRBD2,TRBV15,NA,TRBJ2-3,CATSRVGVLAGRESQYF,TGTGCCACCAGCAGAGTTGGAGTACTAGCGGGAAGGGAGTCGCAGTATTTT
TRBD2,TRBV2,NA,TRBJ2-2,CASRQMGLAGGRAGELFF,TGTGCCAGCAGACAAATGGGACTAGCGGGAGGCCGCGCCGGGGAGCTGTTTTTT
TRBD2,TRBV4-2,NA,TRBJ2-1,CASSQDRASGNEQFF,TGTGCCAGCAGCCAAGATCGGGCTAGCGGCAATGAGCAGTTCTTC
NA,TRBV7-3,once,TRBJ1-1,CASSLSMNTEAFF,TGTGCCAGCAGCTTAAGTATGAACACTGAAGCTTTCTTT
TRBD2,TRBV27,NA,TRBJ2-2,CASSLFLAGYTGELFF,TGTGCCAGCAGTTTGTTCCTAGCGGGTTACACCGGGGAGCTGTTTTTT
NA,TRBV4-1,NA,TRBJ2-1,CASSQDDRPPNEQFF,TGCGCCAGCAGCCAAGATGACAGGCCCCCTAATGAGCAGTTCTTC
TRBD1,TRBV5-1,NA,TRBJ2-3,CASTYGQGFADTQYF,TGCGCCAGCACCTACGGACAGGGGTTCGCAGATACGCAGTATTTT
TRBD2,TRBV27,NA,TRBJ2-7,CASSPGLARSYEQYF,TGTGCCAGCAGTCCCGGACTAGCGCGTTCCTACGAGCAGTACTTC
NA,TRBV28,NA,TRBJ1-5,CASRPDSNYSNQPQHF,TGTGCCAGCAGGCCCGACAGTAATTATAGCAATCAGCCCCAGCATTTT
NA,TRBV27,NA,TRBJ2-7,CASRSGQNGYEQYF,TGTGCCAGCAGGTCCGGACAAAACGGCTACGAGCAGTACTTC
TRBD2,TRBV2,few,TRBJ2-7,CASSPTSASYEQYF,TGTGCCAGCAGCCCGACTAGCGCTTCATACGAGCAGTACTTC
NA,TRBV7-9,NA,TRBJ2-3,CASSLGSGTDTQYF,TGTGCCAGCAGCTTAGGGTCGGGCACAGATACGCAGTATTTT
NA,TRBV6-1,NA,TRBJ2-2,CASSALAGIPRTGELFF,TGTGCCAGCAGTGCCCTCGCGGGGATACCGAGGACCGGGGAGCTGTTTTTT
TRBD1,TRBV28,NA,TRBJ2-5,CASSPWTGEETQYF,TGTGCCAGCAGCCCTTGGACAGGGGAAGAGACCCAGTACTTC
NA,TRBV2,NA,TRBJ2-1,CASSDSRQGNRNEQFF,TGTGCCAGCAGTGATAGTCGGCAGGGTAATCGCAATGAGCAGTTCTTC
NA,TRBV15,NA,TRBJ2-7,CATSIGGGSFSAGGQYF,TGTGCCACCAGCATTGGGGGGGGCTCCTTCTCCGCAGGGGGCCAGTACTTC
TRBD2,TRBV29-1,few,TRBJ2-3,CSVERIGTSGSRVDTQYF,TGCAGCGTTGAAAGAATAGGGACTAGCGGGAGTCGAGTGGATACGCAGTATTTT
NA,TRBV28,few,TRBJ2-7,CASEGRGYSYEQYF,TGTGCCAGTGAAGGTCGGGGTTATAGTTACGAGCAGTACTTC
NA,TRBV28,NA,TRBJ2-7,CASSPRLTLSYEQYF,TGTGCCAGCAGCCCCAGACTGACGTTATCCTACGAGCAGTACTTC
NA,TRBV4-1,NA,TRBJ2-5,CASSQVSQETQYF,TGCGCCAGCAGCCAAGTTTCGCAAGAGACCCAGTACTTC
TRBD1,TRBV5-1,NA,TRBJ2-7,CASSWPRDRVSYEQYF,TGCGCCAGCAGCTGGCCCCGGGACAGGGTATCCTACGAGCAGTACTTC
NA,TRBV28,few,TRBJ2-1,CASSPMGGRNEQFF,TGTGCCAGCAGTCCCATGGGTGGGAGAAATGAGCAGTTCTTC
NA,TRBV7-7,NA,TRBJ2-1,CASGSTAYNEQFF,TGTGCTAGCGGATCGACAGCCTACAATGAGCAGTTCTTC